This is a list of T cell receptor beta chains from one sample in a study of T cell repertoires in aging, cancer and after chemotherapy. TCRdb processed the multiplex PCR reads anew with MiXCR; each CDR3 protein has one entry. This sample yields a few thousand distinct CDR3 sequences, of which 45% to 75% are seen a single time; more than 60% belongs to the top ten. The sequenced sample consisted of blood. The receptors stem from a human donor with a blood cancer. Each CDR3 is given with its conserved first and last residue. Each record gives: J gene, V gene, CDR3 protein.

j_gene: TRBJ2-3
v_gene: TRBV5-4
CDR3aa: CASSATSGGIWYTQYF

j_gene: TRBJ2-7
v_gene: TRBV6-1
CDR3aa: CASRPDRWNEQYF

j_gene: TRBJ2-5
v_gene: TRBV7-6
CDR3aa: CASSLVAGAGTQYF

j_gene: TRBJ2-5
v_gene: TRBV6-5
CDR3aa: CASSSGEVWTQYF

j_gene: TRBJ2-5
v_gene: TRBV6-5
CDR3aa: CASRRGAGGPETQYF

j_gene: TRBJ2-3
v_gene: TRBV6-2/TRBV6-3
CDR3aa: CASSDSGLTDTQYF

j_gene: TRBJ1-5
v_gene: TRBV27
CDR3aa: CASRPGQGAVQPQHF

j_gene: TRBJ2-1
v_gene: TRBV6-5
CDR3aa: CASSYDLDNEQFF

j_gene: TRBJ2-3
v_gene: TRBV24-1
CDR3aa: CATSSSDTQYF

j_gene: TRBJ1-1
v_gene: TRBV6-5
CDR3aa: CASSYSRRGFTEAFF

j_gene: TRBJ2-7
v_gene: TRBV12-3/TRBV12-4
CDR3aa: CASSLEGGRSYEQYF

j_gene: TRBJ2-7
v_gene: TRBV10-3
CDR3aa: CAITPTDNMIYEQYF

j_gene: TRBJ1-2
v_gene: TRBV4-3
CDR3aa: CASSQQPVQSYGYTF

j_gene: TRBJ2-3
v_gene: TRBV29-1
CDR3aa: CSVDGSTDTQYF

j_gene: TRBJ2-1
v_gene: TRBV6-2/TRBV6-3
CDR3aa: CASSYPGEGHNEQFF

j_gene: TRBJ1-2
v_gene: TRBV7-2
CDR3aa: CASSFIQGAEGYTF

j_gene: TRBJ2-5
v_gene: TRBV29-1
CDR3aa: CSAKGSGGETQYF

j_gene: TRBJ2-7
v_gene: TRBV19
CDR3aa: CASRARSGLSYEQYF

j_gene: TRBJ1-2
v_gene: TRBV6-5
CDR3aa: CASTTGHFYTF

j_gene: TRBJ1-6
v_gene: TRBV30
CDR3aa: CAWTSSVGTNASPLHF

j_gene: TRBJ1-5
v_gene: TRBV30
CDR3aa: CAWSRSRHQPQHF

j_gene: TRBJ2-6
v_gene: TRBV19
CDR3aa: CATHKTGAVANVLTF

j_gene: TRBJ1-1
v_gene: TRBV7-9
CDR3aa: CASSSTKGGDREAFF

j_gene: TRBJ2-3
v_gene: TRBV6-5
CDR3aa: CASSMGQGRTDTQYF

j_gene: TRBJ2-1
v_gene: TRBV5-4
CDR3aa: CASSLAGTGGLGDEQFF

j_gene: TRBJ2-1
v_gene: TRBV5-6
CDR3aa: CASSLPLAGAVRNEQFF

j_gene: TRBJ2-7
v_gene: TRBV27
CDR3aa: CASSSKGVGRNYEQYF

j_gene: TRBJ2-3
v_gene: TRBV29-1
CDR3aa: CSGRLAGVGDTQYF

j_gene: TRBJ1-6
v_gene: TRBV19
CDR3aa: CASSIGRGTGDHLHF

j_gene: TRBJ2-7
v_gene: TRBV6-5
CDR3aa: CASSFGTLRVGEQYF

j_gene: TRBJ2-7
v_gene: TRBV5-6
CDR3aa: CASSSTSGGAHEQYF

j_gene: TRBJ1-1
v_gene: TRBV6-2/TRBV6-3
CDR3aa: CASSLQGITEAFF

j_gene: TRBJ1-3
v_gene: TRBV12-3/TRBV12-4
CDR3aa: CASSLSGGSYTIYF

j_gene: TRBJ2-7
v_gene: TRBV29-1
CDR3aa: CSVERGTGGYEQYF

j_gene: TRBJ2-7
v_gene: TRBV30
CDR3aa: CAWMPGQSYEQYF

j_gene: TRBJ2-3
v_gene: TRBV6-2/TRBV6-3
CDR3aa: CASSSWRLASSTDTQYF

j_gene: TRBJ1-1
v_gene: TRBV29-1
CDR3aa: CSVLRQGGTEAFF

j_gene: TRBJ2-7
v_gene: TRBV19
CDR3aa: CASSKGQFVYEQYF

j_gene: TRBJ2-1
v_gene: TRBV6-5
CDR3aa: CASRLNRVAYNEQFF